The 17 T cell receptor beta chains given below trace back to one sample, sequenced in a study of OX40 agonist ivuxolimab in advanced cancers. Only in-frame clones appear in the TCRdb table, and some are missing; sequencing was by immunoSEQ multiplex PCR. Seen here are tens of thousands of clones, about 88% observed once, and the top ten hold roughly 0.66%. The sequencing here drew on CD4+ or CD8+ T cells sorted from blood, taken in a trial of the OX40 agonist ivuxolimab. All receptors come from an adult with an advanced solid tumor such as melanoma, head and neck, liver or kidney cancer.

The chain uses TRBV19 and TRBJ2-3; TRBD2 aligns across 11 bases. The CDR3 totals 18 residues. CDR1 is LNHDA, CDR2 SQIVND, per germline (reference sequence). Trimming removed 4 bases from V and 1 base from J; junction bases left unmatched: 10. The CDR3 protein is CASSTGRQLAGGTDTQYF. The CDR3 bases are TGTGCCAGTAGTACCGGTCGCCAACTAGCGGGAGGCACAGATACGCAGTATTTT.

A word on this clone: This same CDR3 is encoded by further DNA sequences in the sample. The rearrangement uses TRBV4-2 and TRBJ2-3; 8 bases agree with TRBD2. V was clipped by 0 bases and J by 4 bases; unmatched bases: 9. Germline CDR1 reads LGHNA; CDR2 reads YNFKEQ. This CDR3 has 17 residues. The CDR3 loop is CASSQDLPAGVSDTQYF. The CDR3 DNA sequence: TGTGCCAGCAGCCAAGATCTCCCAGCGGGAGTCTCAGATACGCAGTATTTT.

The chain has TRBV28 and TRBJ2-4; D gene uncertain. Trimming shortened V by 5 bases and J by 6 bases, and 11 bases separated the two germline ends. The CDR3 consists of 13 residues. The germline V gene has CDR1 MDHEN and CDR2 SYDVKM. The CDR3 sequence: CASSGHQLNIQYF. DNA of the CDR3: TGTGCCAGCAGTGGGCACCAACTAAACATTCAGTACTTC.

The chain employs TRBV5-1 and TRBJ2-7; 10 bases map to TRBD1. The CDR3 runs to 15 residues. The V gene's germline CDR1 is SGHRS and CDR2 YFSETQ. V trimming: 2 bases; J trimming: 3 bases; junction bases outside the gene matches: 5. CDR3 sequence (DNA): TGCGCCAGCAGCTTAGGGACAGGGGCCTTCTACGAGCAGTACTTC. It yields the protein CASSLGTGAFYEQYF.

The J gene is TRBJ2-7, the V gene TRBV7-9, with D maybe TRBD2 (5 bases). Germline lookup yields CDR1 SEHNR and CDR2 FQNEAQ (reference sequence). This CDR3 spans 14 amino acids. The ends were cut back, 2 bases at V and 7 bases at J, with 15 bases in the middle. CDR3 in amino acids: CASSLSGGFGEQYF. Written as DNA, the CDR3 is TGTGCCAGCAGCTTATCAGGCGGGTTCGGAGAGCAGTACTTC.

The chain joins TRBV4-1 to TRBJ1-6, with 7 bases aligning to TRBD1. The CDR3 has 15 residues. V shed 4 bases and J 7 bases; nucleotides not matched to a gene: 7. In germline, CDR1 is MGHRA, CDR2 YSYEKL. Here the CDR3 reads CASSPPGTVNSPLHF. The CDR3 nucleotides are TGCGCCAGCAGCCCCCCCGGGACAGTGAATTCACCCCTCCACTTT.

The chain links TRBV5-1 to TRBJ2-1; 9 positions agree with TRBD2. The germline V gene has CDR1 SGHRS and CDR2 YFSETQ. The length of the CDR3 is 15 residues. Germline trimming cut 2 bases from V and 7 bases from J; bases unmatched to any gene: 7. The CDR3 loop is CASSLAGGEVNEQFF. The CDR3 DNA is TGCGCCAGCAGCTTAGCGGGAGGCGAAGTAAATGAGCAGTTCTTC. The complete variable domain, with remaining parts taken from reference TRBV5-1 and TRBJ2-1, reads KAGVTQTPRYLIKTRGQQVTLSCSPISGHRSVSWYQQTPGQGLQFLFEYFSETQRNKGNFPGRFSGRQFSNSRSEMNVSTLELGDSALYLCASSLAGGEVNEQFFGPGTRLTVL.

The chain carries TRBV27 and TRBJ1-2; D remains ambiguous. Germline loops: CDR1 MNHEY, CDR2 SMNVEV (reference sequence). This CDR3 has 12 residues. Trimming shortened V by 5 bases and J by 8 bases, and 12 bases separated the two germline ends. The CDR3 sequence is CASSPYGLGYTF. The CDR3 nucleotides are TGTGCCAGCAGTCCGTACGGACTCGGCTACACCTTC.

The rearrangement links TRBV25-1 to TRBJ2-3; D not certain. Germline CDR1 is MGHDK and CDR2 is SYGVNS. V was trimmed by 3 bases and J by 0 bases, leaving 7 bases between them. The CDR3 consists of 14 residues. The CDR3 here is CASSDPSSTDTQYF. CDR3 nucleotides: TGTGCCAGCAGTGATCCCTCTAGCACAGATACGCAGTATTTT.

The V gene is TRBV5-6, the J gene TRBJ1-2; D unresolved. The CDR3 covers 13 residues. V lost 4 bases and J lost 5, with 12 bases in between. Germline CDR1 SGHDT, CDR2 YYEEEE. The CDR3 DNA follows: TGTGCCAGCAGCCCGGGCCGCGCGTATGGCTACACCTTC. Protein product: CASSPGRAYGYTF.

The V call is TRBV5-4, the J call TRBJ2-3, with TRBD1 matching 8 bases. V trimming: 0 bases; J trimming: 5 bases; junction bases outside the gene matches: 5. Germline assignment: CDR1 SGHNT and CDR2 YYREEE (reference sequence). This CDR3 has 15 residues. The CDR3 region has the DNA TGTGCCAGCAGCTTGGAACAGGGGGTAGGAGATACGCAGTATTTT. It yields the protein CASSLEQGVGDTQYF. Filled out from reference TRBV5-4 and TRBJ2-3, the complete variable domain reads ETGVTQSPTHLIKTRGQQVTLRCSSQSGHNTVSWYQQALGQGPQFIFQYYREEENGRGNFPPRFSGLQFPNYSSELNVNALELDDSALYLCASSLEQGVGDTQYFGPGTRLTVL.

The chain joins TRBV5-1 to TRBJ2-7, with TRBD2 matching over 8 bases. The V gene's germline CDR1 is SGHRS and CDR2 YFSETQ. V shed 5 bases, J shed 0 bases, and the junction held 4 bases outside the gene matches. The CDR3 spans 14 residues. The CDR3 reads CASSLAGASYEQYF. The DNA of the CDR3 is TGCGCCAGCAGTCTAGCGGGCGCCTCCTACGAGCAGTACTTC.

This sequence joins TRBV27 and TRBJ2-5; 7 bases fit TRBD2. Matching the DNA end better, TRBJ2-7 makes the J call doubtful. The germline V gene encodes CDR1 MNHEY and CDR2 SMNVEV (reference sequence). The CDR3 extends over 15 amino acids. The CDR3 DNA reads TGTGCCAGCAGTTTCAGTGGGAGGGCCGCCTACGAGCAGTACTTC. Its protein is CASSFSGRAAYEQYF.

The J gene is TRBJ1-2, the V gene TRBV29-1; D possibly corresponds to TRBD1 (5 bases). Trimming took 6 bases from V and 2 from J, leaving 13 bases between them. From germline, CDR1 is SQVTM and CDR2 ANQGSEA. This CDR3 is 13 amino acids long. The chain's CDR3 is CSVQRDGNYGYTF. CDR3 DNA sequence: TGCAGCGTCCAACGGGACGGGAACTATGGCTACACCTTC.

The chain has TRBV5-1 and TRBJ2-4; TRBD2 agrees at 12 bases. This CDR3 is built from 17 residues. V was clipped by 3 bases and J by 4 bases; unmatched bases: 8. Germline loops: CDR1 SGHRS, CDR2 YFSETQ. Here the CDR3 DNA reads TGCGCCAGCAGCTCGGTTCTAGCGGGAGGGCCTAAAAACATTCAGTACTTC. It translates to CASSSVLAGGPKNIQYF.

V is TRBV19 and J is TRBJ2-2, with D perhaps given as TRBD1 or TRBD2 (5 bases each). With 6 bases removed from V and 4 bases from J, the gap between germline ends came to 12 bases. Germline CDR1 reads LNHDA; CDR2 reads SQIVND (reference sequence). This CDR3 spans 14 amino acids. For the CDR3, the DNA is TGTGCCAGTAGCGAGTGGGGGAGCACCGGGGAGCTGTTTTTT. This sequence encodes CASSEWGSTGELFF.

This sequence joins TRBV7-2 and TRBJ1-1; possible D gene TRBD1, 6 bases. Trimming took 3 bases from V and 11 from J, leaving 16 bases between them. The CDR3 spans 13 residues. The germline V gene has CDR1 SGHTA and CDR2 FQGNSA. DNA for the CDR3: TGTGCCAGCAGCTTGCGCCCGGACAGTATGGCTTTCTTT. It codes for CASSLRPDSMAFF.